This T cell receptor beta chain was found in a study of read filtering for tumor transcriptome and immune sequencing. Overall study results and limits: IR-seq and RNA-seq agreed better without single-read clonotypes.

This clonotype was observed at least ten times. Its antigen is not known. From approximately 430 ng of RNA, a library with molecular barcoded alpha/delta and beta/gamma adaptors was made. TCRdb itself ran the reads through MiXCR, one entry per CDR3 protein. The sample consists of about 62,000 distinct CDR3 sequences, around 19% of them appearing once. The V end was cut by 1 base, the J end by 2 bases, with 3 bases between. This CDR3 has 14 amino acids. Per germline, CDR1 SGHVS and CDR2 FNYEAQ. The genes are TRBV7-6 and TRBJ2-6; D remains ambiguous. Source material: a population of CD138-negative cells sorted from bone marrow. The sequence was obtained from a donor over 35 with multiple myeloma. CDR3 loop: CASSLEPGANVLTF. The DNA of the CDR3 is TGTGCCAGCAGCTTAGAACCTGGGGCCAACGTCCTGACTTTC.